One and the same sample provided the 20 T cell receptor beta chains below, sequenced in a study of blood T cell repertoires in COVID-19. The method was immunoSEQ multiplex PCR; TCRdb's version includes in-frame clones alone and lacks a portion of them. Of approximately 180,000 clones listed, around 82% were seen once; the top ten hold around 5.2%. Sequences were obtained from PBMCs or T cells enriched from blood (not recorded which). The receptors derive from a woman in her fifties or sixties with acute COVID-19.

V usage is TRBV19 and J usage is TRBJ2-7; a weak D match, TRBD1 (6 bases). Germline V lookup: CDR1 LNHDA, CDR2 SQIVND (reference sequence). The CDR3 covers 14 residues. With 1 base removed from V and 3 bases from J, the gap between germline ends came to 10 bases. CDR3 region: CASSIGRGDYEQYF. The CDR3 bases are TGTGCCAGTAGTATAGGCAGGGGAGACTACGAGCAGTACTTC.

The CDR3 protein is CASRRSSGTSYNEQFF. The CDR3 DNA reads TGTGCCAGCAGGAGGAGTAGCGGGACGTCCTACAATGAGCAGTTCTTC. The chain carries TRBV9 and TRBJ2-1; TRBD2 agrees at 8 bases. Germline CDR1 is SGDLS and CDR2 is YYNGEE. This CDR3 has 16 amino acids. Trimming took 5 bases from V and 1 from J; bases not matched to a gene: 8. Together with reference TRBV9 and TRBJ2-1, the CDR3 gives the full variable domain: DSGVTQTPKHLITATGQRVTLRCSPRSGDLSVYWYQQSLDQGLQFLIQYYNGEERAKGNILERFSAQQFPDLHSELNLSSLELGDSALYFCASRRSSGTSYNEQFFGPGTRLTVL.

This clone was seen only a few times. The chain uses TRBV6-5 and TRBJ2-7; 11 nucleotides agree with TRBD1. The CDR3 is 15 amino acids. J lost 1 base, V lost 6 bases, and 5 bases had no gene match. From germline, CDR1 is MNHEY and CDR2 SVGAGI. CDR3 in amino acids: CASSPGQGVSYEQYF. In nucleotides, the CDR3 is TGTGCCAGCAGCCCGGGACAGGGGGTTTCCTACGAGCAGTACTTC.

J is TRBJ1-6 and V is TRBV19, with 7 bases matching TRBD1. This CDR3 region has 14 residues. Germline CDR1 reads LNHDA; CDR2 reads SQIVND (reference sequence). The ends lost 8 bases at V and 7 bases at J; junction bases unmatched: 8. CDR3 loop: CASSRQGSNSPLHF. CDR3 nucleotides: TGTGCCAGTTCTCGACAGGGCTCAAATTCACCCCTCCACTTT.

The rearrangement uses TRBV3-1 (or the pseudogene TRBV3-2) and TRBJ2-7; perhaps TRBD2 as D (6 bases). With 10 bases removed from V and 0 bases from J, the gap between germline ends came to 31 bases. The CDR3 spans 19 residues. The germline V gene encodes CDR1 LGHDT and CDR2 YNNKEL (reference sequence). The CDR3 region is CATLLMGGRAIRSSYEQYV. CDR3 nucleotides: TGTGCCACCTTACTTATGGGGGGACGGGCGATTAGGAGCTCCTACGAGCAGTACGTC.

This clone came up many times. The chain joins TRBV12-3 or TRBV12-4 to TRBJ1-1; D unresolved. Trimming took off 2 bases at V and 2 bases at J, with 6 bases between the two ends. This CDR3 spans 13 amino acids. The CDR3 sequence is CASSLNPNTEAFF. CDR3 DNA: TGTGCCAGCAGTTTAAATCCTAACACTGAAGCTTTCTTT.

This chain links TRBV3-1 (or the pseudogene TRBV3-2) with TRBJ2-2; TRBD2 matches 9 bases. The CDR3 totals 14 residues. The germline V gene encodes CDR1 LGHDT and CDR2 YNNKEL (reference sequence). V lost 7 bases and J lost 4; bases outside the gene matches: 4. CDR3 sequence reads: CASNPSGVTGELFF. The CDR3, as DNA: TGTGCCAGCAACCCTAGCGGGGTCACCGGGGAGCTGTTTTTT.

The chain recombines TRBV7-2 with TRBJ2-7, with D maybe TRBD2 (6 bases). The germline V gene encodes CDR1 SGHTA and CDR2 FQGNSA. The CDR3 contains 15 residues. V was clipped by 8 bases and J by 3 bases, with 20 bases between them. CDR3 protein: CASCRETGGVYEQYF. In DNA form, the CDR3 reads TGTGCCAGCTGCCGGGAGACCGGAGGGGTCTACGAGCAGTACTTC.

The V and J genes are TRBV7-8 and TRBJ1-5; D possibly corresponds to TRBD1 (6 bases). Trimming removed 6 bases at V and 2 bases at J, with 20 bases between. Germline values: CDR1 SGHVS, CDR2 FQNEAQ. This CDR3 contains 17 residues. CDR3 in amino acids: CASSPGTINEGNQPQHF. CDR3 bases: TGTGCCAGCAGTCCCGGGACAATTAACGAGGGCAATCAGCCCCAGCATTTT.

Worth noting for this clone: Other nucleotide sequences from this sample produce the same CDR3. The chain couples TRBV27 to TRBJ1-2; D gene uncertain. This CDR3 comprises 14 residues. V was pared by 0 bases and J by 0 bases, with 5 bases between. Germline V gene sequence: CDR1 MNHEY, CDR2 SMNVEV (reference sequence). The CDR3 protein is CASSLSRANYGYTF. DNA for the CDR3: TGTGCCAGCAGTTTATCGAGAGCTAACTATGGCTACACCTTC.

This clone came up many times. CDR3 sequence: CASSPAYSGSYNEQFF. The CDR3, as DNA: TGTGCCAGCAGCCCAGCCTATAGCGGGTCCTACAATGAGCAGTTCTTC. The chain uses TRBV4-2 and TRBJ2-1; 7 bases map to TRBD2. CDR1 is LGHNA, CDR2 YNFKEQ, per germline. CDR3 size: 16 residues. The ends lost 4 bases at V and 1 base at J; junction bases unmatched: 7.

Only one count was recorded for this clone. V is TRBV28 and J is TRBJ1-5, with D tentatively TRBD1 (5 bases). The CDR3 totals 14 residues. The germline CDR1 and CDR2 sequences are MDHEN and SYDVKM. V was shortened by 2 bases and J by 11 bases, with 16 bases between the two germline ends. The CDR3 sequence: CASSLAGREQTQHF. In DNA form, the CDR3 reads TGTGCCAGCAGTTTAGCAGGGAGGGAACAGACCCAGCATTTT.

The CDR3 region has the DNA TGTGCCAGCAGCCCTGGACAGGGGACCTACAATGAGCAGTTCTTC. It is translated as CASSPGQGTYNEQFF. The chain is built from TRBV11-3 and TRBJ2-1; 9 bases are a match to TRBD1. V shed 5 bases and J 2 bases; nucleotides not matched to a gene: 4. This CDR3 has 15 residues. Looked up from germline, CDR1 is SGHNT and CDR2 is YENEEA.

The chain has TRBV3-1 (or the pseudogene TRBV3-2) and TRBJ2-7; D unresolved. Trimming removed 1 base at V and 2 bases at J, with 15 bases between. The CDR3 runs to 16 residues. Germline V gene data show CDR1 as LGHDT and CDR2 as YNNKEL (reference sequence). CDR3 protein: CASSQVVRSATYEQYV. The CDR3 DNA is TGTGCCAGCAGCCAAGTGGTAAGAAGTGCTACCTACGAGCAGTACGTC.

The V call is TRBV3-1 (or the pseudogene TRBV3-2), the J call TRBJ2-1; 9 bases match TRBD1. In germline, CDR1 is LGHDT, CDR2 YNNKEL (reference sequence). V was pared by 0 bases and J by 2 bases, with 5 bases of the junction left unmatched. The CDR3 consists of 17 residues. Here the CDR3 DNA reads TGTGCCAGCAGCCAAGAGGGACAGGGAATACCCTACAATGAGCAGTTCTTC. Its protein product is CASSQEGQGIPYNEQFF.

V usage is TRBV24-1 and J usage is TRBJ2-3; TRBD2 matches 8 bases. Germline lookup yields CDR1 KGHDR and CDR2 SFDVKD. The CDR3 is made up of 16 amino acids. V was pared by 1 base and J by 5 bases, with 7 bases of the junction left unmatched. The chain's CDR3 is CATSDFLGRAKDTQYF. DNA for the CDR3: TGTGCCACCAGTGATTTTCTCGGGAGGGCCAAAGATACGCAGTATTTT.

This chain joins TRBV10-3 and TRBJ1-4; TRBD1 aligns across 10 bases. The V gene's germline CDR1 is ENHRY and CDR2 SYGVKD. The CDR3 loop spans 15 amino acids. J was trimmed by 7 bases and V by 0 bases; bases with no gene match: 2. CDR3 nucleotides: TGTGCCATCAGTGAGTCCCGGACAGGGGGTGAAAAACTGTTTTTT. Translated, it gives CAISESRTGGEKLFF.

J is TRBJ1-2 and V is TRBV30; no reliable D call. Trimming left V 2 bases short and J 5 bases short, with 18 bases between. The CDR3 is made up of 15 amino acids. Germline CDR1 reads GTSNPN; CDR2 reads SVGIG (reference sequence). CDR3 bases: TGTGCCTGGAGTCCGCCCTCGAGGCGGCCATATGGCTACACCTTC. Translating it yields CAWSPPSRRPYGYTF. The whole variable domain, remainder taken from reference TRBV30 and TRBJ1-2, is SQTIHQWPATLVQPVGSPLSLECTVEGTSNPNLYWYRQAAGRGLQLLFYSVGIGQISSEVPQNLSASRPQDRQFILSSKKLLLSDSGFYLCAWSPPSRRPYGYTFGSGTRLTVV.

This chain uses TRBV4-1 with TRBJ1-5; perhaps TRBD1 as D (6 bases). The CDR3 is made up of 17 amino acids. V was clipped by 1 base and J by 2 bases, with 15 bases between them. Per the germline V gene, CDR1 is MGHRA and CDR2 is YSYEKL. The CDR3 DNA follows: TGCGCCAGCAGCCAAGTTCAAAGAGGGGGTGGCAATCAGCCCCAGCATTTT. As protein: CASSQVQRGGGNQPQHF.

This clone was seen only a few times. The chain employs TRBV7-6 and TRBJ2-5; 11 bases are a match to TRBD1. Trimming removed 0 bases from V and 1 base from J; junction bases left unmatched: 1. This CDR3 has 16 amino acids. Germline V gene lookup returns CDR1 SGHVS and CDR2 FNYEAQ. The CDR3 protein is CASSLAGTGGQETQYF. The CDR3 coding sequence is TGTGCCAGCAGCTTAGCCGGGACAGGGGGCCAAGAGACCCAGTACTTC.